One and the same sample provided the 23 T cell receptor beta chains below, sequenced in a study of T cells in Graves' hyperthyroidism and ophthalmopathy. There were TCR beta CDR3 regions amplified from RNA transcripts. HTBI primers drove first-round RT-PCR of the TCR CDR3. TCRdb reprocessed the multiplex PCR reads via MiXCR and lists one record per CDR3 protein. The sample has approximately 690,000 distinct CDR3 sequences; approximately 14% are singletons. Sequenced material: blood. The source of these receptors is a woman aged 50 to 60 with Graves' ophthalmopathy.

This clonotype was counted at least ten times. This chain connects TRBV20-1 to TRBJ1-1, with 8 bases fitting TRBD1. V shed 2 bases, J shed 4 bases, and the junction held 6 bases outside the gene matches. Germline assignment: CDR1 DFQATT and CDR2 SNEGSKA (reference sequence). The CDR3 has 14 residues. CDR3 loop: CSARLDRVVTEAFF. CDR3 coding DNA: TGCAGTGCTAGACTGGACAGGGTCGTCACTGAAGCTTTCTTT.

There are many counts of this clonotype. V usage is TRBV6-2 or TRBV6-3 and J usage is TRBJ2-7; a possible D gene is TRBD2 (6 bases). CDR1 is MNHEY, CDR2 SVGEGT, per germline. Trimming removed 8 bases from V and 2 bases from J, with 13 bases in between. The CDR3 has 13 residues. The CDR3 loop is CASGRDSAYEQYF. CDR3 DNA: TGTGCCAGCGGACGGGACTCGGCCTACGAGCAGTACTTC.

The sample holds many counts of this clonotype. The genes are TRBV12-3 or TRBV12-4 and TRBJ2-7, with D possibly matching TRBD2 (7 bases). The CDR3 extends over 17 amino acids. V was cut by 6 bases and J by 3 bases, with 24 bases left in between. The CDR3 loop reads CASSPSGGGRVIYEQYF. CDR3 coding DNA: TGTGCCAGCAGCCCATCGGGGGGCGGGAGAGTTATCTACGAGCAGTACTTC.

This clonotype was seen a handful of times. CDR3 region: CAISEYNRGIGQPQHF. CDR3 in DNA: TGTGCCATCAGTGAGTACAACAGGGGAATCGGTCAGCCCCAGCATTTT. V and J are TRBV10-3 and TRBJ1-5; 7 nucleotides align to TRBD1. Germline CDR1 is ENHRY and CDR2 is SYGVKD. The CDR3 has 16 residues. Trimming took 1 base from V and 6 from J; bases not matched to a gene: 9.

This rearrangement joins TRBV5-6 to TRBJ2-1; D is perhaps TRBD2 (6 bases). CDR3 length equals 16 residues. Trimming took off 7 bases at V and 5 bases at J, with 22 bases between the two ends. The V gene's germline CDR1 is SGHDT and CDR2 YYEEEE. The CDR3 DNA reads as TGTGCCAGCTTGCCTCCGTCCGGGACTCCCCACAATGAGCAGTTCTTC. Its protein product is CASLPPSGTPHNEQFF.

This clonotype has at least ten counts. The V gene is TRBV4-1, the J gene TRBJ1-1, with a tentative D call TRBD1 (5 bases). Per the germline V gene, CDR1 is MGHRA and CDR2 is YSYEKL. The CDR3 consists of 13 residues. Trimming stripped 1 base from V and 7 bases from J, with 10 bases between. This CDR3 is CASSQGQFYEAFF. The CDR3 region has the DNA TGCGCCAGCAGCCAAGGACAGTTTTATGAAGCTTTCTTT.

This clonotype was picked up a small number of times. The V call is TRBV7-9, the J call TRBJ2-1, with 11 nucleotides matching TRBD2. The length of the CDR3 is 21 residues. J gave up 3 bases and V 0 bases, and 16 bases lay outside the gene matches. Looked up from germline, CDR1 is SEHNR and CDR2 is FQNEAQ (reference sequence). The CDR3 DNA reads TGTGCCAGCAGCTTAGCGAGGTGGACTAGCGGGCGTATTGATCGCTACAATGAGCAGTTCTTC. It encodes CASSLARWTSGRIDRYNEQFF.

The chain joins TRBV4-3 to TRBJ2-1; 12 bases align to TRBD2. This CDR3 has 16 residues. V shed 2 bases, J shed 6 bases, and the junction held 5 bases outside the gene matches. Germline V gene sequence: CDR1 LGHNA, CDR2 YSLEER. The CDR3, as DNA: TGCGCCAGCAGCCAACGGACTAGCGGGACTCTCAATGAGCAGTTCTTC. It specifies CASSQRTSGTLNEQFF.

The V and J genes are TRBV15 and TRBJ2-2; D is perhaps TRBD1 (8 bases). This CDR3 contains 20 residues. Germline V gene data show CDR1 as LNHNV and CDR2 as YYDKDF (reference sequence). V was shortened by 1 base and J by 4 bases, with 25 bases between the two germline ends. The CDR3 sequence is CATSRVGGAGGYFGTGELFF. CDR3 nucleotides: TGTGCCACCAGCAGAGTTGGGGGGGCAGGGGGCTATTTCGGCACCGGGGAGCTGTTTTTT.

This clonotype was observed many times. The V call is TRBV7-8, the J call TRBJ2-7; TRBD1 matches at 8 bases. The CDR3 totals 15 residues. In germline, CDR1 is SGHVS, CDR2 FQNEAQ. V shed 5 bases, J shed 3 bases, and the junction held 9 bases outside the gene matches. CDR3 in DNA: TGTGCCAGCAGCCCCCCTGACAGGGGAAGCTACGAGCAGTACTTC. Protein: CASSPPDRGSYEQYF.

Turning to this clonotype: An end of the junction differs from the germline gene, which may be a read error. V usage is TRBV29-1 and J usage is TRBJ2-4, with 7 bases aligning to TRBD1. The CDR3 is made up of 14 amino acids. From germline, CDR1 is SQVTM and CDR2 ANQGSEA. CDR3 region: CSAETTGSLGIQYF. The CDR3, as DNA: TGCAGCGCTGAAACGACAGGGAGTCTGGGCATTCAGTACTTC. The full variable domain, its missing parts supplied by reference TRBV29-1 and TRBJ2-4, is SAVISQKPSRDICQRGTSLTIQCQVDSQVTMMFWYRQQPGQSLTLIATANQGSEATYESGFVIDKFPISRPNLTFSTLTVSNMSPEDSSIYLCSAETTGSLGIQYFGAGTRLSVL.

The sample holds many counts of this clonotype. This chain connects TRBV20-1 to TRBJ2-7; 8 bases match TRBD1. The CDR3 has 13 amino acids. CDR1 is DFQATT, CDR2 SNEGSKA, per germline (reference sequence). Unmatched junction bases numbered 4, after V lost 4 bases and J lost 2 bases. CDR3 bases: TGCAGTGCTAAGCCACAGGGGGCCTACGAGCAGTACTTC. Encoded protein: CSAKPQGAYEQYF.

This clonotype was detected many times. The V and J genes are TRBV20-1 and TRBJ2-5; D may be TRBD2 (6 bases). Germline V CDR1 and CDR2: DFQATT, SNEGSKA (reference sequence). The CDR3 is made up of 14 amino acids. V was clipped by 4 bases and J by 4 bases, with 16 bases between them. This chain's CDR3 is CSATRTGAGETQYF. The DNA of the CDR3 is TGCAGTGCTACCAGGACGGGAGCTGGAGAGACCCAGTACTTC.

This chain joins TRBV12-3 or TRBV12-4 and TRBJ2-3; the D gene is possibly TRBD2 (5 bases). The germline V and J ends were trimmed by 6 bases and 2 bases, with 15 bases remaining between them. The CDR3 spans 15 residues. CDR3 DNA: TGTGCCAGCAGACCTACTACAGACTACACAGATACGCAGTATTTT. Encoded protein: CASRPTTDYTDTQYF.

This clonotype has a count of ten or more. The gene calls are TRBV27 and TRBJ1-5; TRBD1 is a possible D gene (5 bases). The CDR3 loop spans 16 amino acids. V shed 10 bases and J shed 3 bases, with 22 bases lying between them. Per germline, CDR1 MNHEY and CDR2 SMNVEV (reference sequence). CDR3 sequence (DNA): TGTGCCACCATCCCATATGGGGGGGACCTCAATCAGCCCCAGCATTTT. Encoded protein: CATIPYGGDLNQPQHF.

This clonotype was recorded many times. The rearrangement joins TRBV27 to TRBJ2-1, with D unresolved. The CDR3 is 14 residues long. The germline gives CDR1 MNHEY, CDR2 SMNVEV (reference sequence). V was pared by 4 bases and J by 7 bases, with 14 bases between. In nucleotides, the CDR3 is TGTGCCAGCAGTTCCAGACCGTTGGGAAATGAGCAGTTCTTC. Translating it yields CASSSRPLGNEQFF.

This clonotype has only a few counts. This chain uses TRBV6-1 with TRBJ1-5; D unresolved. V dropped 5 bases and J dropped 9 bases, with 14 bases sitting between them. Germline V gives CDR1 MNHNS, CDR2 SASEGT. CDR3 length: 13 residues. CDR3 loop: CASSISSVSPQHF. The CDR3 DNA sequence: TGTGCCAGCAGTATCTCATCCGTTTCGCCCCAGCATTTT.

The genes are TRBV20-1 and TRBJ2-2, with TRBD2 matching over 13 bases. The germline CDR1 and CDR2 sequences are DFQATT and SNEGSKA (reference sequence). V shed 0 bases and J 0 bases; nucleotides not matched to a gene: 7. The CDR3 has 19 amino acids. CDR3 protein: CSAREIPGLAGTNTGELFF. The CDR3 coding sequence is TGCAGTGCTAGAGAGATCCCGGGACTAGCGGGAACGAACACCGGGGAGCTGTTTTTT.

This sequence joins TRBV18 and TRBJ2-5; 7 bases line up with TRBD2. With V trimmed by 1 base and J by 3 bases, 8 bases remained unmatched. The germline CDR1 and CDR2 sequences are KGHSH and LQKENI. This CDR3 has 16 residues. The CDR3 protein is CASSPRASGHKETQYF. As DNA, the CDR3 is TGTGCCAGCTCACCACGGGCTAGCGGACATAAAGAGACCCAGTACTTC.

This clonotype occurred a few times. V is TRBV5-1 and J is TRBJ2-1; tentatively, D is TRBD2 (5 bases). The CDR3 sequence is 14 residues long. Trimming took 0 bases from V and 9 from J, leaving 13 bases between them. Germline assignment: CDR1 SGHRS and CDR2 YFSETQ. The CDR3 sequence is CASSLGPLDSEQFF. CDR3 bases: TGCGCCAGCAGCTTGGGACCACTAGATTCTGAGCAGTTCTTC.

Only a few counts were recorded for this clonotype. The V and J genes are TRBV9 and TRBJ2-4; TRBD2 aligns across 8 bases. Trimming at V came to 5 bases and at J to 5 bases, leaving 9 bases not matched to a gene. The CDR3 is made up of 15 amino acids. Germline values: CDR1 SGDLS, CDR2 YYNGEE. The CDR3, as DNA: TGTGCCAGCAGTTACCGTAGCGGGATACAAAACATTCAGTACTTC. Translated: CASSYRSGIQNIQYF.

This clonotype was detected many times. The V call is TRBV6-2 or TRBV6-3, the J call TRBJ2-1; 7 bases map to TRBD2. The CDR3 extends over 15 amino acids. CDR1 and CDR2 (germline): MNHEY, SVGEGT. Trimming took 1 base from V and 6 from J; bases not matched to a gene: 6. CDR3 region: CASSYWTSVGNEQFF. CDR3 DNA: TGTGCCAGCAGTTACTGGACTAGTGTGGGCAATGAGCAGTTCTTC.

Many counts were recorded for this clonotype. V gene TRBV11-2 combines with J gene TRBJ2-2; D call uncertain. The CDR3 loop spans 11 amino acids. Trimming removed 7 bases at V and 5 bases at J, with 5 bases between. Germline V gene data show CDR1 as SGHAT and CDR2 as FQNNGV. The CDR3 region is CASTRTGELFF. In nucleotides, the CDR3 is TGTGCCAGCACAAGGACCGGGGAGCTGTTTTTT.